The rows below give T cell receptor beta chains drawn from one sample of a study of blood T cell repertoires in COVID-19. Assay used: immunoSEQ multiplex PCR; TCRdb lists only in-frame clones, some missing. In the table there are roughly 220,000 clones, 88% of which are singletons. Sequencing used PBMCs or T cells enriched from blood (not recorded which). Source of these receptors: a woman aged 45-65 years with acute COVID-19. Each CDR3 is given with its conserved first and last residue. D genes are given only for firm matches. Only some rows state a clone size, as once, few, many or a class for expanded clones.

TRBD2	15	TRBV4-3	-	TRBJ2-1	CASSQDLAGGNEQFF	TGCGCCAGCAGCCAAGATTTAGCGGGAGGCAATGAGCAGTTCTTC
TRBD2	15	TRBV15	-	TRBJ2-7	CATSLRTSAANEQYF	TGTGCCACCAGCCTAAGGACTAGCGCCGCCAACGAGCAGTACTTC
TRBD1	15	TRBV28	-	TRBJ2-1	CASDLAGTGGNEQFF	TGTGCCAGCGACCTTGCCGGGACAGGGGGAAATGAGCAGTTCTTC
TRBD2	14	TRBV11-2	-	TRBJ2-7	CASRRLAGSYEQYF	TGTGCCAGCAGACGACTAGCGGGATCCTACGAGCAGTACTTC
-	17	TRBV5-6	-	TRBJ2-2	CASSLYRRNANTGELFF	TGTGCCAGCAGCTTGTATCGGCGGAACGCGAACACCGGGGAGCTGTTTTTT
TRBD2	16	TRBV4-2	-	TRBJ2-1	CASSQEGLAAFNEQFF	TGTGCCAGCAGCCAAGAAGGACTAGCGGCTTTCAATGAGCAGTTCTTC
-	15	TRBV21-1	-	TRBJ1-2	CASSKTGVRNYGYTF	TGTGCCAGCAGTAAGACAGGGGTTAGGAACTATGGCTACACCTTC
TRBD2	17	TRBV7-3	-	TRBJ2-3	CASSSRGLAGETDTQYF	TGTGCCAGCAGCTCTCGCGGACTAGCGGGAGAGACAGATACGCAGTATTTT
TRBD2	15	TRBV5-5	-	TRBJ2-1	CASSLGLANYNEQFF	TGTGCCAGCAGCTTGGGACTAGCGAACTACAATGAGCAGTTCTTC
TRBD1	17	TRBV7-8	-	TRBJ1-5	CASTSGGGQGINQPQHF	TGTGCCAGCACCTCCGGGGGAGGACAGGGGATCAATCAGCCCCAGCATTTT
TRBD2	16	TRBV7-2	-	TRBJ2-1	CASSLAPTSGRSEQFF	TGTGCCAGCAGCTTAGCGCCGACTAGCGGGAGGTCTGAGCAGTTCTTC
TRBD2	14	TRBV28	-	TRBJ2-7	CASSGGGSSYEQYF	TGTGCCAGCAGTGGGGGGGGAAGCTCCTACGAGCAGTACTTC
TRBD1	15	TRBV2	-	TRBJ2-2	CASSLGTGGTGELFF	TGTGCCAGCAGTCTAGGGACAGGGGGGACCGGGGAGCTGTTTTTT
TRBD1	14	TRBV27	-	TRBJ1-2	CASSLDRGTYGYTF	TGTGCCAGCAGTTTAGACAGGGGAACTTATGGCTACACCTTC
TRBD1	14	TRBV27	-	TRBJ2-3	CASSGQGRTDTQYF	TGTGCCAGCAGCGGACAGGGACGCACAGATACGCAGTATTTT
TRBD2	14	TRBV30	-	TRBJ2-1	CAWSVTSGNDEQFF	TGTGCCTGGAGTGTGACTAGCGGGAACGATGAGCAGTTCTTC
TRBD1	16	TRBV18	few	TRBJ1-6	CASSSRDRGYDSPLHF	TGTGCCAGCTCATCCCGGGACAGGGGATATGATTCACCCCTCCACTTT
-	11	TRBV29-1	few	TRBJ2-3	CSVVRSDTQYF	TGCAGCGTCGTCAGGTCAGATACGCAGTATTTT
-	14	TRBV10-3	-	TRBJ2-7	CAISDLDSPYEQYF	TGTGCCATCAGTGACCTGGACAGCCCCTACGAGCAGTACTTC
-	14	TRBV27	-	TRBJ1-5	CASRLSYDAQPQHF	TGTGCCAGCAGATTATCCTATGATGCTCAGCCCCAGCATTTT
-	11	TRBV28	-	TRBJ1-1	CASSQNTEAFF	TGTGCCAGCAGTCAAAACACTGAAGCTTTCTTT
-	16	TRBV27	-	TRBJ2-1	CASSPIIGGSYNEQFF	TGTGCCAGCAGTCCCATCATAGGGGGCTCCTACAATGAGCAGTTCTTC